Listed below are T cell receptor beta chains from one sample, sequenced in a study of spatial heterogeneity in lung cancer. TCRdb redid the calling of the 5' RACE reads with MiXCR, one entry per CDR3 protein. Of over 6,000 distinct CDR3 sequences listed, 1% to 1.5% were seen once; the top ten hold around 9.7%. The source material was lung tumor tissue, sampled at surgery. The receptors derive from a male donor with early-stage non-small cell lung cancer. CDR3s include the opening cysteine and the closing phenylalanine or tryptophan. The D gene is left open where the match is weak. Size is stated for part of the rows, as once, few or many counts, or as a class when the clone is expanded.

TGTGCCAGCAGCGCCGGAGGGGATGGAGATACGCAGTATTTT,CASSAGGDGDTQYF,NA,TRBV5-4,many,TRBJ2-3
TGTGCCAGCAGTTTTGACAGACTCTCTGGAAACACCATATATTTT,CASSFDRLSGNTIYF,NA,TRBV6-5,many,TRBJ1-3
TGTGCCAGCAGGGCAGGACAGGCGAACACTGAAGCTTTCTTT,CASRAGQANTEAFF,TRBD1,TRBV7-9,many,TRBJ1-1
TGTGCCAGCAGCTTAAGCACAGGAGGGGCGGAGACCCAGTACTTC,CASSLSTGGAETQYF,NA,TRBV7-3,medium-sized,TRBJ2-5
TGCGCCAGCAGCTTGTTGGATAGGAGCTCCTACGAGCAGTACTTC,CASSLLDRSSYEQYF,NA,TRBV5-1,many,TRBJ2-7
TGCAGTGCTAGTCGTGGGGACTTACCCACAGATACGCAGTATTTT,CSASRGDLPTDTQYF,NA,TRBV20-1,many,TRBJ2-3
TGTGCCAGCAGTGAAGACGATTACCGTATCTATGGCTACACCTTC,CASSEDDYRIYGYTF,NA,TRBV2,medium-sized,TRBJ1-2
TGTGCCAGCAGCCCCAGACAGGGAGGGAATTCTCCTGAAGCTTTCTTT,CASSPRQGGNSPEAFF,TRBD1,TRBV3-1,medium-sized,TRBJ1-1
TGTGCCAGCAGCTTAGAGGGCATCGGGGAGCTGTTTTTT,CASSLEGIGELFF,NA,TRBV7-9,many,TRBJ2-2
TGTGCTAGTGGGCGGATCGCAGGGACGGGGGCCAACGTCCTGACTTTC,CASGRIAGTGANVLTF,NA,TRBV12-5,many,TRBJ2-6
TGTGCTAGTGGCATACAGGGGAACACCATATATTTT,CASGIQGNTIYF,TRBD1,TRBV12-5,many,TRBJ1-3
TGTGCCACCGAGAAACAGGGGACATTTTCACCCCTCCACTTT,CATEKQGTFSPLHF,TRBD1,TRBV6-6,many,TRBJ1-6
TGTGCCAGCAGCCCATCCCGTAGAGCTAGCGGGAGGAATGCCCTAGCCAAAAACATTCAGTACTTC,CASSPSRRASGRNALAKNIQYF,NA,TRBV21-1,many,TRBJ2-4
TGTGCCAGCAGCGGGACTAGCGTGAACACCGGGGAGCTGTTTTTT,CASSGTSVNTGELFF,TRBD2,TRBV7-2,medium-sized,TRBJ2-2
TGTGCCAGCAGTCCCTCGGGTAGCCGATCACGCTACGAGCAGTACTTC,CASSPSGSRSRYEQYF,NA,TRBV7-2,many,TRBJ2-7
TGTGCCAGCAGCCAAGACTCCGATCTTTACTATGGCTACACCTTC,CASSQDSDLYYGYTF,NA,TRBV3-1,NA,TRBJ1-2
TGCGCCAGCAGCTCCGCTCCGGGACTAGAGACCCAGTACTTC,CASSSAPGLETQYF,NA,TRBV5-1,medium-sized,TRBJ2-5
TGTGCCAGCAGTTGGGCAGGGACCACTGAAGCTTTCTTT,CASSWAGTTEAFF,NA,TRBV6-6,many,TRBJ1-1